Each of the 10 T cell receptor beta chains below was sequenced from the same sample in a study of T cell repertoires in cytomegalovirus infection. Their recognized antigens are unknown. Each CDR3 protein is one row after TCRdb ran MiXCR on the reads. Among 600,000 to 700,000 distinct CDR3 sequences, 33% were seen once, and the ten largest hold about 18%. This specimen was cultured PBMCs, taken from culture after CMV antigen stimulation. Receptors originate from a human donor in good health (CMV status not recorded). Some clones in this sample may be carry-over from other donors' samples.

CDR3 nucleotide sequence: TGCGCCAGCAGCCCTGTAGGAGGGACGATCACAGAGACCCAGTACTTC. Translation: CASSPVGGTITETQYF. The chain recombines TRBV5-1 with TRBJ2-5, with D possibly being TRBD2 (6 bases). Germline V lookup: CDR1 SGHRS, CDR2 YFSETQ. The CDR3 runs to 16 residues. V lost 4 bases and J 4 bases, leaving 20 bases between the germline ends.

This clonotype was observed a handful of times. The chain joins TRBV10-3 to TRBJ2-3, with a possible D match to TRBD2 (6 bases). Germline values: CDR1 ENHRY, CDR2 SYGVKD. The CDR3 loop spans 12 amino acids. Trimming shortened V by 8 bases and J by 2 bases, and 8 bases separated the two germline ends. The CDR3 loop reads CAIARDTDTQYF. In DNA, the CDR3 is TGTGCCATCGCGCGGGACACAGATACGCAGTATTTT.

This rearrangement joins TRBV7-6 to TRBJ1-6; D ambiguous. The CDR3 has 16 residues. Germline V gene lookup returns CDR1 SGHVS and CDR2 FNYEAQ. The V end lost 3 bases, the J end lost 5 bases, and 14 bases lay between the germline ends. The CDR3 protein is CASSLIAGSDNSPLHF. The CDR3 DNA reads TGTGCCAGCAGCTTGATAGCCGGGTCGGATAATTCACCCCTCCACTTT.

This clonotype was detected only a few times. The genes are TRBV7-8 and TRBJ1-1; 9 nucleotides align to TRBD1. J was trimmed by 5 bases and V by 5 bases; bases with no gene match: 9. This CDR3 is 15 amino acids long. CDR1 is SGHVS, CDR2 FQNEAQ, per germline. The CDR3 DNA is TGTGCCAGCAGCCCGACGATGACAGGGGGGACTGAAGCTTTCTTT. Its translation is CASSPTMTGGTEAFF.

The chain recombines TRBV29-1 with TRBJ1-1; D is undetermined. The germline V gene encodes CDR1 SQVTM and CDR2 ANQGSEA. Deletions cut 3 bases from V and 3 bases from J, with 8 bases between. CDR3 length equals 12 residues. The CDR3 protein is CSVDPTHTEAFF. CDR3 in DNA: TGCAGCGTTGACCCGACCCACACTGAAGCTTTCTTT.

CDR3 protein: CSVSSPRAPSYNEQFF. The DNA for the CDR3 is TGCAGTGTCAGTTCTCCTCGGGCCCCCTCCTACAATGAGCAGTTCTTC. The gene calls are TRBV20-1 and TRBJ2-1; D is ambiguous. Germline V CDR1 and CDR2: DFQATT, SNEGSKA (reference sequence). Trimming stripped 7 bases from V and 0 bases from J, with 19 bases between. This CDR3 region has 16 residues.

The CDR3 DNA is TGCGCCAGCAGCCAAGATCTAAGACGGCCTGAGCAGTTCTTC. Protein product: CASSQDLRRPEQFF. This chain joins TRBV4-3 and TRBJ2-1; D is ambiguous. The CDR3 totals 14 residues. V lost 0 bases and J lost 9, with 12 bases in between. Per germline, CDR1 LGHNA and CDR2 YSLEER.

This clonotype was recorded at least ten times. J is TRBJ2-7 and V is TRBV7-2; 8 bases agree with TRBD2. Germline CDR1 and CDR2: SGHTA and FQGNSA. Trimming took 1 base from V and 4 from J; bases not matched to a gene: 6. The CDR3 runs to 15 residues. DNA of the CDR3: TGTGCCAGCAGCTTAGTGAGCGGGGGCAATTACGAGCAGTACTTC. Translated, it gives CASSLVSGGNYEQYF. The variable domain in full, completed from reference TRBV7-2 and TRBJ2-7, reads GAGVSQSPSNKVTEKGKDVELRCDPISGHTALYWYRQSLGQGLEFLIYFQGNSAPDKSGLPSDRFSAERTGGSVSTLTIQRTQQEDSAVYLCASSLVSGGNYEQYFGPGTRLTVT.

V is TRBV6-9 and J is TRBJ2-7; D is ambiguous. Germline loops: CDR1 MNHGY, CDR2 SVAAGI. This CDR3 has 15 residues. V was clipped by 4 bases and J by 0 bases, with 13 bases between them. CDR3 nucleotide sequence: TGTGCCAGCAGTTCCCCCCATTGGAGCTCCTACGAGCAGTACTTC. Encoded protein: CASSSPHWSSYEQYF.

The V and J genes are TRBV6-2 or TRBV6-3 and TRBJ2-7; 10 nucleotides match TRBD1. V dropped 5 bases and J dropped 4; count of bases not matched to a gene: 11. Per germline, CDR1 MNHEY and CDR2 SVGEGT. There are 16 residues in the CDR3. CDR3 sequence: CASSARTGTGVYEQYF. The DNA for the CDR3 is TGTGCCAGCAGTGCTCGGACCGGGACAGGGGTGTACGAGCAGTACTTC.